Below are 5 T cell receptor beta chains sequenced from a single sample in a study of CD8 T cells in Susac syndrome. Random hexamers primed reverse transcription of about 0.5 to 1 ug RNA. In TCRdb, the immunoSEQ multiplex PCR reads were re-called with MiXCR into one record per CDR3 protein. The data show under 200,000 distinct CDR3 sequences, roughly 94% seen once. The material sequenced was CD8+ T cells from PBMCs. The source of these receptors is a human donor with Susac syndrome.

The genes are TRBV27 and TRBJ2-5; D is unclear. This CDR3 comprises 15 residues. Trimming removed 2 bases from V and 2 bases from J, with 12 bases in between. CDR1 is MNHEY and CDR2 is SMNVEV in the germline V gene (reference sequence). CDR3 DNA sequence: TGTGCCAGCAGTTTAGTTCAGAGTGGGCAAGAGACCCAGTACTTC. Its protein is CASSLVQSGQETQYF.

A note on this clonotype: Here the CDR3 omits its conserved ending phenylalanine or tryptophan, so a read error is the likely source. The DNA is left out, because the CDR3 cannot be placed on it with certainty; the CDR3 is given as TCRdb lists it. The J gene is TRBJ1-2, the V gene TRBV27; no DNA check was done on the table's D call, TRBD1. Ends included, the CDR3 has 10 residues. The V gene's germline CDR1 is MNHEY and CDR2 SMNVEV (reference sequence). CDR3 loop: CASSTQDSSL.

This sequence joins TRBV6-2 or TRBV6-3 and TRBJ1-1; 8 bases are a match to TRBD1. The ends lost 3 bases at V and 0 bases at J; junction bases unmatched: 6. The CDR3 spans 16 residues. Germline CDR1 and CDR2: MNHEY and SVGEGT. This CDR3 is CASSYEDRGLNTEAFF. CDR3 coding DNA: TGTGCCAGCAGTTATGAAGACAGGGGATTGAACACTGAAGCTTTCTTT.

This chain links TRBV6-5 with TRBJ1-2; 7 bases agree with TRBD1. The CDR3 contains 15 residues. Trimming removed 5 bases from V and 3 bases from J; junction bases left unmatched: 9. The germline V gene encodes CDR1 MNHEY and CDR2 SVGAGI. The CDR3 loop is CASSNTRDSYYGYTF. In DNA form, the CDR3 reads TGTGCCAGCAGTAATACCCGGGACAGCTACTATGGCTACACCTTC.

The chain has TRBV11-3 and TRBJ2-7, with 9 bases fitting TRBD1. The germline V gene encodes CDR1 SGHNT and CDR2 YENEEA. V lost 0 bases and J lost 4; bases outside the gene matches: 4. The CDR3 has 15 residues. The chain's CDR3 is CASSLDLGQGYEQYF. For the CDR3, the DNA is TGTGCCAGCAGCTTAGATCTGGGACAGGGTTACGAGCAGTACTTC.